The 21 T cell receptor beta chains reported below all come from one sample, sequenced in a study of early T cells in non-severe SARS-CoV-2 infection. TCRdb independently ran MiXCR on the 5' RACE reads; one entry per CDR3 protein. The sample lists 84,000 or so distinct CDR3 sequences; about an eighth were seen once. The sequencing input was whole blood. Every receptor here comes from an adult who was a healthcare worker with PCR-confirmed SARS-CoV-2 infection or an uninfected control (not recorded which).

In its sample, this clonotype was seen many times. The V gene is TRBV5-4, the J gene TRBJ2-2; possibly TRBD1 or TRBD2 for D (5 bases each). Trimming removed 4 bases at V and 1 base at J, with 11 bases between. The length of the CDR3 is 15 residues. Looked up from germline, CDR1 is SGHNT and CDR2 is YYREEE (reference sequence). The CDR3 loop reads CASSAGAMNTGELFF. Written as DNA, the CDR3 is TGTGCCAGCAGCGCCGGGGCAATGAACACCGGGGAGCTGTTTTTT.

The chain carries TRBV2 and TRBJ2-1, with TRBD2 identical over 13 bases. CDR3 length: 15 amino acids. The junction had 10 bases not matched to a gene; V was cut back by 7 bases and J by 10 bases. Germline CDR1 and CDR2: SNHLY and FYNNEI. This CDR3 is CASNWRLAGGGEQFF. CDR3 coding DNA: TGTGCCAGCAACTGGAGACTAGCGGGAGGCGGGGAGCAGTTCTTC.

This clonotype was counted ten times or more. This chain connects TRBV27 to TRBJ1-1; D gene ambiguous. The CDR3 sequence is 13 residues long. Germline CDR1 is MNHEY and CDR2 is SMNVEV (reference sequence). The germline V and J ends were trimmed by 6 bases and 1 base, with 9 bases remaining between them. The CDR3 reads CASSPQANTEAFF. The CDR3 nucleotides are TGTGCCAGCAGCCCCCAGGCGAACACTGAAGCTTTCTTT.

This clonotype was seen repeatedly, ten times or more. J is TRBJ2-1 and V is TRBV11-2; D may be TRBD2 (6 bases). V lost 0 bases to trimming and J lost 0 bases, with 9 bases between them. Germline CDR1 and CDR2: SGHAT and FQNNGV. The CDR3 totals 16 residues. The CDR3 nucleotides are TGTGCCAGCAGCTTAGAAGCGGGCTACTCCTACAATGAGCAGTTCTTC. Its protein is CASSLEAGYSYNEQFF.

This clonotype was seen a handful of times. The V gene is TRBV30, the J gene TRBJ1-1; no reliable D call. Germline V gives CDR1 GTSNPN, CDR2 SVGIG (reference sequence). Trimming removed 1 base from V and 5 bases from J, with 11 bases in between. This CDR3 contains 13 residues. The DNA for the CDR3 is TGTGCCTGGAGTGAAGGAGACAAAACTGAAGCTTTCTTT. Amino acids: CAWSEGDKTEAFF.

This clonotype has a handful of counts. The chain uses TRBV28 and TRBJ1-2, with TRBD1 identical over 7 bases. Unmatched junction bases numbered 5, after V lost 6 bases and J lost 4 bases. Germline V CDR1 and CDR2: MDHEN, SYDVKM. This CDR3 spans 13 amino acids. This CDR3 reads CASRTGQVYGYTF. The CDR3 DNA reads as TGTGCCAGCAGAACCGGACAGGTCTATGGCTACACCTTC.

This clonotype was picked up a small number of times. This chain joins TRBV11-2 and TRBJ2-6; D gene ambiguous. Germline loops: CDR1 SGHAT, CDR2 FQNNGV. The CDR3 contains 15 residues. Between the trimmed V and J ends, which lost 2 bases and 2 bases, there was a span of 7 bases. CDR3 residues: CASSLKDPGANVLTF. The CDR3, as DNA: TGTGCCAGCAGCTTAAAGGACCCTGGGGCCAACGTCCTGACTTTC.

The rearrangement uses TRBV12-3 or TRBV12-4 and TRBJ2-3, with D maybe TRBD2 (6 bases). Trimming shortened V by 4 bases and J by 2 bases, and 13 bases separated the two germline ends. The length of the CDR3 is 15 residues. CDR3 in DNA: TGTGCCAGCAGTTCTCACGGGGGTTCCACAGATACGCAGTATTTT. Translation gives CASSSHGGSTDTQYF.

This sequence joins TRBV20-1 and TRBJ2-2; D ambiguous. The CDR3 consists of 11 residues. V was shortened by 3 bases and J by 3 bases, with 2 bases between the two germline ends. The germline CDR1 and CDR2 sequences are DFQATT and SNEGSKA (reference sequence). CDR3 sequence reads: CSARDTGELFF. CDR3 sequence (DNA): TGCAGTGCTAGGGACACCGGGGAGCTGTTTTTT.

There are many counts of this clonotype. The chain links TRBV30 to TRBJ2-2; TRBD1 matches 8 bases. The J segment lost 4 bases and the V segment lost 2 bases, leaving 0 bases of the junction unmatched. Looked up from germline, CDR1 is GTSNPN and CDR2 is SVGIG (reference sequence). CDR3 size: 13 residues. CDR3 region: CAWSTGGTGELFF. For the CDR3, the DNA is TGTGCCTGGAGTACAGGGGGCACCGGGGAGCTGTTTTTT.

This clonotype was seen a few times. This chain uses TRBV5-4 with TRBJ1-1, with unresolved D. V dropped 3 bases and J dropped 0 bases, with 18 bases sitting between them. CDR1 is SGHNT and CDR2 is YYREEE in the germline V gene (reference sequence). The CDR3 spans 17 residues. The CDR3 region is CASSSGVSVDMNTEAFF. The CDR3 nucleotides read TGTGCCAGCAGCTCTGGGGTATCGGTCGACATGAACACTGAAGCTTTCTTT.

This clonotype was counted at least ten times. The V gene is TRBV7-9, the J gene TRBJ2-1; D remains ambiguous. Germline V gene sequence: CDR1 SEHNR, CDR2 FQNEAQ (reference sequence). CDR3 length: 12 amino acids. V shed 4 bases and J shed 10 bases, with 11 bases lying between them. Here the CDR3 DNA reads TGTGCCAGCAGCTCCTCTTGGTCCGAGCAGTTCTTC. Its protein is CASSSSWSEQFF.

The table lists this clonotype with many counts. This chain uses TRBV11-2 with TRBJ2-1; D remains ambiguous. The CDR3 covers 12 residues. Germline loops: CDR1 SGHAT, CDR2 FQNNGV. V gave up 5 bases and J gave up 4 bases, with 6 bases separating them. CDR3 region: CASSPRYNEQFF. Here the CDR3 DNA reads TGTGCCAGCAGCCCCCGGTACAATGAGCAGTTCTTC.

This clonotype was recorded many times. This chain links TRBV15 with TRBJ2-2, with D unresolved. The V gene's germline CDR1 is LNHNV and CDR2 YYDKDF (reference sequence). Trimming pared 1 base from V and 2 bases from J, leaving 5 bases between. The CDR3 runs to 14 residues. Here the CDR3 reads CATSRVFNTGELFF. The CDR3 DNA reads TGTGCCACCAGCAGAGTTTTTAACACCGGGGAGCTGTTTTTT.

J is TRBJ2-3 and V is TRBV10-3; D perhaps matches TRBD2 (6 bases). Looked up from germline, CDR1 is ENHRY and CDR2 is SYGVKD. The CDR3 length is 15 residues. Deletions cut 11 bases from V and 6 bases from J, with 24 bases between. The CDR3 spells CASEKGLRPGDTQYF. The CDR3, as DNA: TGTGCCTCCGAAAAGGGACTTCGCCCGGGTGATACGCAGTATTTT.

This clonotype has a count of ten or more. The chain joins TRBV6-2 or TRBV6-3 to TRBJ2-1; D remains unclear. Per germline, CDR1 MNHEY and CDR2 SVGEGT. V lost 6 bases and J 8 bases, leaving 11 bases between the germline ends. The CDR3 runs 12 residues. CDR3 DNA sequence: TGTGCCAGCAGGGGATTGGGCGATGAGCAGTTCTTC. It is translated as CASRGLGDEQFF.

This clonotype was picked up many times. This chain's CDR3 is CASRRGPSVTDTQYF. CDR3 DNA sequence: TGTGCCAGCAGGCGGGGGCCCAGCGTCACAGATACGCAGTATTTT. The chain carries TRBV2 and TRBJ2-3; perhaps TRBD2 as D (7 bases). CDR1 is SNHLY and CDR2 is FYNNEI in the germline V gene. Trimming removed 6 bases from V and 2 bases from J, with 15 bases in between. The CDR3 is 15 residues long.

This clonotype has at least ten counts. The chain carries TRBV7-6 and TRBJ2-2, with D perhaps matching TRBD2 (5 bases). CDR3 length: 15 residues. CDR1 and CDR2 (germline): SGHVS, FNYEAQ. Trimming took 0 bases from V and 1 from J, leaving 6 bases between them. Written as DNA, the CDR3 is TGTGCCAGCAGCTTAGCAGGAGGGAACACCGGGGAGCTGTTTTTT. Its translation is CASSLAGGNTGELFF. Full variable domain (remainder filled in from reference TRBV7-6 and TRBJ2-2): GAGVSQSPRYKVTKRGQDVALRCDPISGHVSLYWYRQALGQGPEFLTYFNYEAQQDKSGLPNDRFSAERPEGSISTLTIQRTEQRDSAMYRCASSLAGGNTGELFFGEGSRLTVL.

This sequence joins TRBV29-1 and TRBJ1-1; D might be TRBD1 (5 bases). In germline, CDR1 is SQVTM, CDR2 ANQGSEA. Trimming removed 4 bases at V and 5 bases at J, with 11 bases between. CDR3 length: 12 amino acids. CDR3 sequence reads: CSVGQGGTEAFF. The CDR3 DNA reads TGCAGCGTTGGGCAGGGTGGGACTGAAGCTTTCTTT.

This clonotype was observed at least ten times. The rearrangement links TRBV2 to TRBJ1-1; D not certain. This CDR3 has 15 residues. Trimming removed 3 bases from V and 4 bases from J, with 15 bases in between. CDR1 SNHLY and CDR2 FYNNEI come from the germline V gene. The CDR3 DNA reads as TGTGCCAGCAGTGAGGAGGTGGGCAGGTCCACTGAAGCTTTCTTT. This codes for CASSEEVGRSTEAFF.

This clonotype was recorded at least ten times. The CDR3 loop is CAVYAVPGELFF. CDR3 sequence (DNA): TGTGCCGTCTATGCGGTCCCCGGGGAGCTGTTTTTT. The chain combines TRBV6-6 with TRBJ2-2; D remains unclear. The CDR3 extends over 12 amino acids. The V gene lost 11 bases and the J gene lost 6 bases, with 13 bases spanning the gap. CDR1 is MNHNY, CDR2 SVGAGI, per germline (reference sequence).